Listed here are 15 T cell receptor beta chains from one sample, sequenced in a study of breast tumors, draining lymph nodes, adjacent tissues. TCRdb independently ran MiXCR on the multiplex PCR reads; one entry per CDR3 protein. The sample lists under 350,000 distinct CDR3 sequences; roughly 30% were seen once. The lymph nodes were axillary draining lymph nodes from breast cancer patients. The source material was axillary lymph node tissue. All receptors come from a female donor with breast cancer. Some clones in this sample may be carry-over from other donors' samples.

This clonotype showed up many times. The chain uses TRBV5-1 and TRBJ2-7; weak D call: TRBD2 (5 bases). Trimming shortened V by 0 bases and J by 3 bases, and 19 bases separated the two germline ends. In germline, CDR1 is SGHRS, CDR2 YFSETQ. This CDR3 spans 17 amino acids. The CDR3 is CASSLGGQSNRGYEQYF. CDR3 nucleotide sequence: TGCGCCAGCAGCTTGGGTGGTCAGTCTAATCGGGGCTACGAGCAGTACTTC. The whole variable domain, remainder taken from reference TRBV5-1 and TRBJ2-7, is KAGVTQTPRYLIKTRGQQVTLSCSPISGHRSVSWYQQTPGQGLQFLFEYFSETQRNKGNFPGRFSGRQFSNSRSEMNVSTLELGDSALYLCASSLGGQSNRGYEQYFGPGTRLTVT.

As concerns this clonotype: Relative to the germline gene, one junction end is altered; a read error may explain this. The chain employs TRBV12-3 or TRBV12-4 and TRBJ2-2, with D possibly matching TRBD2 (6 bases). The length of the CDR3 is 13 residues. CDR3 nucleotide sequence: TGTGCCAGCAGTTTCAGGAACACCGGGGGGCTGTTTTTT. Encoded protein: CASSFRNTGGLFF.

There are many counts of this clonotype. The chain couples TRBV6-1 to TRBJ2-5; TRBD1 is a possible D gene (5 bases). CDR1 and CDR2 (germline): MNHNS, SASEGT. Trimming took 7 bases from V and 2 from J, leaving 11 bases between them. This CDR3 comprises 13 residues. CDR3 bases: TGTGCCAGCAAATTCACAGGACAAGAGACCCAGTACTTC. Translation gives CASKFTGQETQYF.

The table lists this clonotype with many counts. V gene TRBV15 combines with J gene TRBJ2-7; TRBD1 aligns across 7 bases. The J segment lost 3 bases and the V segment lost 0 bases, leaving 11 bases of the junction unmatched. The germline V gene encodes CDR1 LNHNV and CDR2 YYDKDF (reference sequence). This CDR3 region has 17 residues. The chain's CDR3 is CATSRDQGRGFNYEQYF. As DNA, the CDR3 is TGTGCCACCAGCAGAGATCAGGGCAGGGGGTTTAACTACGAGCAGTACTTC.

The sample holds many counts of this clonotype. The chain is built from TRBV11-2 and TRBJ2-5; TRBD1 matches at 7 bases. Germline V gene data show CDR1 as SGHAT and CDR2 as FQNNGV. The CDR3 covers 13 residues. Unmatched junction bases numbered 4, after V lost 5 bases and J lost 4 bases. The CDR3, as DNA: TGTGCCAGCAGCCGTACAGGGGCAGAGACCCAGTACTTC. Translation gives CASSRTGAETQYF.

In DNA form, the CDR3 reads TGTGCCAGCAGTGCGGACAACAATCAGCCCCAGCATTTT. It encodes CASSADNNQPQHF. The chain couples TRBV6-4 to TRBJ1-5; the D gene is possibly TRBD1 (5 bases). V shed 4 bases and J shed 3 bases, with 7 bases lying between them. Germline V gene lookup returns CDR1 MRHNA and CDR2 SNTAGT. The CDR3 has 13 amino acids.

This clonotype was seen at least ten times. The rearrangement uses TRBV2 and TRBJ1-2; D is unclear. Germline lookup yields CDR1 SNHLY and CDR2 FYNNEI. This CDR3 comprises 11 residues. Trimming pared 8 bases from V and 5 bases from J, leaving 9 bases between. CDR3 loop: CASSFAYGYTF. The DNA for the CDR3 is TGTGCCAGCTCATTCGCGTATGGCTACACCTTC.

The chain links TRBV28 to TRBJ2-6, with D perhaps given as TRBD1 or TRBD2 (5 bases each). Germline CDR1 MDHEN, CDR2 SYDVKM. This CDR3 contains 17 residues. Trimming took off 6 bases at V and 0 bases at J, with 15 bases between the two ends. CDR3 residues: CASSAGTLLSGANVLTF. The CDR3 nucleotides are TGTGCCAGCAGCGCCGGGACCTTACTCTCTGGGGCCAACGTCCTGACTTTC.

This clonotype was counted ten times or more. A read error may be the cause here, since a much bigger clone is one base away. The chain recombines TRBV29-1 with TRBJ1-4, with 11 bases lining up with TRBD1. The CDR3 has 14 residues. The germline V gene has CDR1 SQVTM and CDR2 ANQGSEA. After removal of 4 bases from V and 6 bases from J, the junction contained 4 bases not matched to a gene. The CDR3 coding sequence is TGCAGCGTTGGTGGGGGACAGGGGGATGAAAAACTGTTTTTT. Translated, it gives CSVGGGQGDEKLFF. Full variable domain (outside the CDR3, taken from reference TRBV29-1 and TRBJ1-4): SAVISQKPSRDICQRGTSLTIQCQVDSQVTMMFWYRQQPGQSLTLIATANQGSEATYESGFVIDKFPISRPNLTFSTLTVSNMSPEDSSIYLCSVGGGQGDEKLFFGSGTQLSVL.

This clonotype occurred a few times. DNA for the CDR3: TGTGCCAGCAGTGTAAAACCAAGTAGCGTCAACGCCGGGGAGCTGTTTTTT. Translating gives CASSVKPSSVNAGELFF. The chain couples TRBV6-1 to TRBJ2-2, with a weak D call TRBD2 (5 bases). Germline V gene sequence: CDR1 MNHNS, CDR2 SASEGT. This CDR3 spans 17 amino acids. Trimming shortened V by 4 bases and J by 6 bases, and 21 bases separated the two germline ends.

The chain combines TRBV27 with TRBJ1-2, with 7 bases matching TRBD1. Trimming removed 4 bases from V and 3 bases from J; junction bases left unmatched: 11. The germline V gene encodes CDR1 MNHEY and CDR2 SMNVEV (reference sequence). This CDR3 is 16 amino acids long. The CDR3 DNA sequence: TGTGCCAGCAGTTCCGTTGACAGGGTTTTCGACTATGGCTACACCTTC. It translates to CASSSVDRVFDYGYTF.

In this sample, this clonotype is medium-sized. The V call is TRBV9, the J call TRBJ1-5, with a tentative D call TRBD1 (5 bases). V lost 4 bases, J lost 8 bases, and 13 bases lay in between. Germline values: CDR1 SGDLS, CDR2 YYNGEE. The CDR3 length is 13 residues. Here the CDR3 DNA reads TGTGCCAGCAGCCCCGACAGTTTCAAGCCCCAGCATTTT. Translation: CASSPDSFKPQHF.

The CDR3 sequence: CASTPTGRATQYF. CDR3 sequence (DNA): TGTGCCAGCACCCCAACAGGGAGGGCTACGCAGTATTTT. This sequence joins TRBV6-2 or TRBV6-3 and TRBJ2-3, with D perhaps matching TRBD2 (7 bases). CDR3 length: 13 amino acids. Trimming cost V 7 bases and J 8 bases, with 16 bases left between them. Germline V gene data show CDR1 as MNHEY and CDR2 as SVGEGT.

Comment on this clonotype: A much more abundant neighbour one base away suggests this may be a read error. The genes are TRBV6-1 and TRBJ2-5; D may match TRBD1 or TRBD2 (5 bases each). The CDR3 is 11 amino acids. Germline CDR1 and CDR2: MNHNS and SASEGT. This CDR3 reads CASRDRDPQTF. CDR3 nucleotides: TGTGCCAGCAGAGACCGGGACCCGCAAACCTTC.

This clonotype was counted many times. This chain joins TRBV4-2 and TRBJ1-2, with a tentative D call TRBD1 (6 bases). V was clipped by 3 bases and J by 0 bases, with 17 bases between them. CDR1 and CDR2 (germline): LGHNA, YNFKEQ. The CDR3 has 17 amino acids. The CDR3, as DNA: TGTGCCAGCAGCCATACACCGGGGGGGGCAGCTAACTATGGCTACACCTTC. Residues: CASSHTPGGAANYGYTF.